The entry below gives a single T cell receptor beta chain sequence along with its context. The antigen it binds to is not known. No clone much larger than this one lies a single base away; base qualities are absent. The sample belongs to a study of OX40 agonist ivuxolimab in advanced cancers. Broadly, across the study: Ivuxolimab was an agonistic, fully human IgG2 monoclonal antibody directed against OX40 (CD134), a costimulatory receptor. Intravenous ivuxolimab was administered to patients every 2 weeks at six dose levels: 0.01, 0.1, 0.3, 1.5, 3 and 10 mg/kg. Of the roughly 54 patients in dose escalation, 19 had hepatocellular carcinoma, some 15 had melanoma, 9 had renal cell carcinoma and 9 had head and neck cancer. The dose-escalation cohort was approximately 83% male with a mean age of around 62 years, ranging from about 20 to 80. Patients were allowed to have had prior anti-PD-1, anti-PD-L1 or anti-CTLA-4 therapy, and 30% to 40% of the dose-escalation patients had been treated with checkpoint inhibitors. Partial responses were achieved by three dose-escalation patients, of whom one had hepatocellular carcinoma and two had cutaneous melanoma. The purpose of peripheral TCRbeta sequencing was to test whether ivuxolimab changed TCR sequence diversity and led to clonal T-cell expansion. The monotherapy dose-escalation portion (N of about 57 patients) of the phase I ivuxolimab trial is reported in the paper. Overall study outcomes, separate from this receptor: In partial responders in the 0.1-3.0 mg/kg groups, normalized peripheral clonal expansion was found to be among the lowest, especially among CD8+ T cells. Low levels of normalized T-cell clonal expansion were also seen in some patients who did not respond. Clonal expansion of both CD4+ and CD8+ blood T cells was observed from baseline to week 6 at doses 0.1 to 3.0 mg/kg. Antigen specificity was not determined for the clonally expanded peripheral T cells. On average, CD8+ T cells showed more expanded clones than CD4+ T cells after ivuxolimab.

Patients with autoimmune disease history or receiving systemic immunosuppression were excluded from the trial. Peripheral blood for TCR sequencing was drawn from every dose cohort at baseline, at cycle 4 day 1 and at cycle 7 day 1. The samples were taken from a phase I, first-in-human, multicenter, open-label dose-escalation trial of ivuxolimab. Adults with locally advanced or metastatic head and neck squamous cell, hepatocellular, melanoma or renal cell carcinoma were enrolled in the trial. Before TCR sequencing, CD4+ T cells and CD8+ T cells were sorted from peripheral blood as separate populations. The CDR3 sequence holds 14 residues, the cysteine and phenylalanine included. This entry keeps only the CDR3 DNA: 42 bases, framed from base 1. V and J are trimmed by 6 bases and 4 bases, and the gene matches miss 4 bases of the junction. The germline V gene yields WSHSY for CDR1 and SAAADI for CDR2.

To sequence the TCRbeta CDR3 region, genomic DNA was isolated from the sorted cells. The immunoSEQ Assay was used to sequence the TCRbeta CDR3 regions. Drawn from immuneACCESS, this table holds only the in-frame rearrangements with V and J called that TCRdb kept. Clones are partly lost; checked studies trace under half to an unresolved V gene and leave the rest unexplained. Recorded for this sample are some 80,000 clones; approximately 92% of them occurred a single time. Around 0.64% of the sample goes to the ten largest clones. The sample consisted of CD4+ or CD8+ T cells sorted from blood, taken in a trial of the OX40 agonist ivuxolimab. The receptor comes from an adult with an advanced solid tumor such as melanoma, head and neck, liver or kidney cancer. Here the chain combines TRBV10-2 and TRBJ1-5; a stretch of 9 junction bases matches TRBD1. The DNA is as follows: TGCGCCAGCAGACGGGACAGGGAAAATCAGCCCCAGCATTTT. It is translated as CASRRDRENQPQHF.